The TCR beta chain described here comes from a study of neoadjuvant nivolumab and ipilimumab in lung cancer. The table came from immunoSEQ multiplex PCR; TCRdb's copy has only in-frame clones and leaves some out. The data show 10,000 or so clones, with around three quarters seen just once and about 3.4% held by the top ten. In this sample, this clone turned up a few times. CDR1 is SQVTM and CDR2 is ANQGSEA in the germline V gene. The CDR3 runs to 15 residues. The ends were cut back, 6 bases at V and 1 base at J, with 19 bases in the middle. The chain carries TRBV29-1 and TRBJ2-7; TRBD1 or TRBD2 may be the D gene (5 bases each). The TCR sequence derives from an adult with non-small cell lung cancer. This specimen was tumor tissue, taken after neoadjuvant nivolumab, alone or with ipilimumab, at or shortly before surgery. CDR3 nucleotide sequence: TGCAGCGTCCTTAGACGAGGGGACCCGTCCTACGAGCAGTACTTC. Translated, it gives CSVLRRGDPSYEQYF.